The subject of this entry is one TCR beta chain. The antigen is undetermined. The data were taken from a study of T cells after yellow fever vaccination. TCRdb reprocessed the 5' RACE reads via MiXCR and lists one record per CDR3 protein. The top ten hold around a sixth of the sample, which has hundreds of thousands of distinct CDR3 sequences, roughly 17% seen once. The CDR3 runs 17 residues. Germline assignment: CDR1 MGHRA and CDR2 YSYEKL. V gave up 1 base and J gave up 1 base, with 14 bases separating them. Study-wide findings and caveats: The secondary response was weaker but peaked faster, day 5 versus 15.

V is TRBV4-1 and J is TRBJ1-5, with D possibly TRBD1 on 5 matching bases. The source of this sequence is a young man who received the YFV17D yellow fever vaccine. The starting material was PBMCs, obtained 5 to 6 days after the first yellow fever vaccination. The CDR3 spells CASSQGRQGGSNQPQHF. The CDR3 DNA is TGCGCCAGCAGCCAAGGTCGGCAGGGCGGGAGCAATCAGCCCCAGCATTTT.